The 5 T cell receptor beta chains reported below all come from one sample, sequenced in a study of control samples from healthy donors and cancer patients. Generated by immunoSEQ multiplex PCR, the TCRdb table keeps only in-frame clones and is missing some. The table shows 100,000 to 150,000 clones, with 80% to 95% occurring only once. Sequenced input: PBMCs. The origin of the receptors is an elderly man with head and neck cancer.

This clone has just one count. The rearrangement joins TRBV14 to TRBJ1-5, with 10 bases fitting TRBD1. The V gene end was trimmed by 4 bases and the J gene end by 4 bases; junction bases not matched to a gene: 4. CDR3 length: 15 residues. Germline V gene lookup returns CDR1 SGHDN and CDR2 FVKESK. CDR3 in DNA: TGTGCCAGCAGCCTCGGGACAGGGGAGAATCAGCCCCAGCATTTT. Amino acid sequence: CASSLGTGENQPQHF.

This chain joins TRBV7-8 and TRBJ1-5, with 9 bases lining up with TRBD1. Germline CDR1 and CDR2: SGHVS and FQNEAQ. V shed 4 bases and J 1 base; nucleotides not matched to a gene: 2. This CDR3 has 15 amino acids. The CDR3 DNA reads TGTGCCAGCAGCTGGGACAGGGAAAGCAATCAGCCCCAGCATTTT. Translating gives CASSWDRESNQPQHF.

This clone was counted between two and nine times. The rearrangement uses TRBV2 and TRBJ1-2; 7 bases are shared with TRBD1. The V gene end was trimmed by 6 bases and the J gene end by 3 bases; junction bases not matched to a gene: 13. The CDR3 contains 16 residues. Germline V lookup: CDR1 SNHLY, CDR2 FYNNEI. CDR3: CASRRGGLGDDYGYTF. CDR3 nucleotide sequence: TGTGCCAGCAGGAGAGGGGGCTTGGGGGACGACTATGGCTACACCTTC. Together with reference TRBV2 and TRBJ1-2, the CDR3 gives the full variable domain: EPEVTQTPSHQVTQMGQEVILRCVPISNHLYFYWYRQILGQKVEFLVSFYNNEISEKSEIFDDQFSVERPDGSNFTLKIRSTKLEDSAMYFCASRRGGLGDDYGYTFGSGTRLTVV.

A single count supports this clone. This chain connects TRBV7-6 to TRBJ1-3; D remains unclear. V lost 0 bases to trimming and J lost 4 bases, with 4 bases between them. CDR1 is SGHVS and CDR2 is FNYEAQ in the germline V gene. The CDR3 loop spans 13 amino acids. In nucleotides, the CDR3 is TGTGCCAGCAGCTTAGCGATAGGAAACACCATATATTTT. Translating it yields CASSLAIGNTIYF.

V is TRBV2 and J is TRBJ2-5, with a tentative D call TRBD2 (5 bases). The V gene lost 5 bases and the J gene lost 5 bases, with 9 bases spanning the gap. Germline assignment: CDR1 SNHLY and CDR2 FYNNEI. This CDR3 has 12 residues. The CDR3 sequence: CASSLAGETQYF. In DNA, the CDR3 is TGTGCCAGCAGTCTAGCTGGGGAGACCCAGTACTTC.